This T cell receptor beta chain stems from a study of T cells in Graves' hyperthyroidism and ophthalmopathy. Whole-study findings and limits: With a median lead of around 5.9 months before onset, the model predicted ophthalmopathy.

This clonotype was observed a few times. The target antigen is unknown. Criteria for exclusion of patients were uncontrolled infection, other autoimmune disease, pregnancy or lactation. Fresh peripheral blood, roughly 9.6 ml, was the source of the PBMCs. RNA transcripts served as the template for amplifying TCR beta CDR3 regions. The HTBI primer set was used in a first-round RT-PCR of the TCR CDR3. TCRdb itself ran the multiplex PCR reads through MiXCR, one entry per CDR3 protein. In the table there are 400,000 or so distinct CDR3 sequences, roughly 15% of which are singletons. Looked up from germline, CDR1 is SQVTM and CDR2 is ANQGSEA. Unmatched junction bases numbered 10, after V lost 4 bases and J lost 2 bases. The CDR3 runs to 15 residues.

This clonotype was sampled from a woman aged 60-75 years with Graves' ophthalmopathy. The V and J genes are TRBV29-1 and TRBJ2-7; TRBD1 matches 8 bases. Sequencing input: blood. This chain's CDR3 is CSVVWAGGATYEQYF. The CDR3 region has the DNA TGCAGCGTTGTATGGGCAGGGGGCGCGACCTACGAGCAGTACTTC.